The 29 T cell receptor beta chains below were found in one sample sequenced in a study of glioma-infiltrating T cells. TCR alpha and beta CDR3 regions were amplified from RNA using iRepertoire nested multiplex PCR. TCRdb redid the calling of the multiplex PCR reads with MiXCR, one entry per CDR3 protein. The sample contains under 130,000 distinct CDR3 sequences, about 30% of which appear only once. The source material was glioma tissue, nonneoplastic brain tissue, or PBMCs (not recorded which). These receptors were taken from a human donor with low-grade glioma or glioblastoma, undergoing nonglioma brain surgery, or in good health (not recorded which).

The gene calls are TRBV30 and TRBJ2-2; D uncertain. Germline V gene data show CDR1 as GTSNPN and CDR2 as SVGIG (reference sequence). Between the trimmed V and J ends, which lost 3 bases and 3 bases, there was a span of 5 bases. This CDR3 spans 12 amino acids. The CDR3 sequence: CAWRQHTGELFF. The CDR3 nucleotides are TGTGCCTGGAGGCAGCACACCGGGGAGCTGTTTTTT.

This clonotype was detected ten times or more. The chain has TRBV28 and TRBJ2-1, with a tentative D call TRBD1 (6 bases). The CDR3 runs 14 residues. The V gene lost 7 bases and the J gene lost 7 bases, with 17 bases spanning the gap. CDR1 is MDHEN, CDR2 SYDVKM, per germline. CDR3 amino acids: CASIHTGSVNEQFF. The CDR3 DNA reads as TGTGCCAGCATCCACACAGGGAGCGTAAATGAGCAGTTCTTC.

This clonotype was seen at least ten times. This CDR3 reads CASSEIGFGNQPQHF. DNA of the CDR3: TGTGCCAGCAGTGAAATCGGGTTCGGCAATCAGCCCCAGCATTTT. This rearrangement joins TRBV2 to TRBJ1-5; D unclear. The CDR3 length is 15 residues. V lost 2 bases, J lost 2 bases, and 10 bases lay in between. The germline V gene encodes CDR1 SNHLY and CDR2 FYNNEI.

Ten or more counts support this clonotype. The rearrangement joins TRBV7-2 to TRBJ1-4; D is uncertain. The germline gives CDR1 SGHTA, CDR2 FQGNSA. Trimming removed 0 bases from V and 3 bases from J, with 5 bases in between. This CDR3 has 14 residues. For the CDR3, the DNA is TGTGCCAGCAGCTTAGCGCGCGCTAATGAAAAACTGTTTTTT. Translating gives CASSLARANEKLFF.

This clonotype was seen repeatedly, ten times or more. CDR3 residues: CASSQGQARYNSPLHF. CDR3 bases: TGTGCCAGCAGCCAAGGACAGGCACGTTATAATTCACCCCTCCACTTT. V is TRBV3-1 and J is TRBJ1-6; perhaps TRBD1 as D (6 bases). Germline loops: CDR1 LGHDT, CDR2 YNNKEL (reference sequence). The V end lost 1 base, the J end lost 4 bases, and 11 bases lay between the germline ends. The CDR3 sequence is 16 residues long.

For this clonotype: A much larger clone lies one base from this, so it may be a read error. The V gene is TRBV7-2, the J gene TRBJ1-3; D unclear. Deletions cut 1 base from V and 6 bases from J, with 7 bases between. The CDR3 extends over 13 amino acids. Germline CDR1 and CDR2: SGHTA and FQGNSA. The CDR3 DNA follows: TGTGCCAGCAGCTTAGGGTTTGCAAACACCATATATTTT. Its protein product is CASSLGFANTIYF.

The chain uses TRBV10-3 and TRBJ2-1; TRBD1 is a possible D gene (6 bases). The V and J ends lost 0 bases and 6 bases respectively, with 12 bases between them. The CDR3 is 15 amino acids. Germline V gene lookup returns CDR1 ENHRY and CDR2 SYGVKD. The CDR3 DNA reads TGTGCCATCAGTGAGTCGGTAAGGGACATCAATGAGCAGTTCTTC. Its protein is CAISESVRDINEQFF.

In this sample, this clonotype turned up many times. The DNA of the CDR3 is TGTGCCAGCAGTTTATCTGGGGACAGCGAGCAGTACTTC. This encodes CASSLSGDSEQYF. The chain employs TRBV27 and TRBJ2-7, with 7 bases that match TRBD1. Germline V gene sequence: CDR1 MNHEY, CDR2 SMNVEV (reference sequence). V was clipped by 0 bases and J by 6 bases; unmatched bases: 2. The CDR3 is made up of 13 amino acids.

The sample holds one count of this clonotype. A clone one base away is much larger, so this may be a read error. J is TRBJ1-6 and V is TRBV7-2; no clear D. The CDR3 loop spans 11 amino acids. Germline V lookup: CDR1 SGHTA, CDR2 FQGNSA. The V end was cut by 6 bases, the J end by 7 bases, with 4 bases between. CDR3 DNA sequence: TGTGCCAGCAGATTCAATTCACCCCTCCACTTT. Its protein product is CASRFNSPLHF.

J is TRBJ2-7 and V is TRBV6-1; 7 positions match TRBD1. V was clipped by 6 bases and J by 2 bases; unmatched bases: 4. The germline gives CDR1 MNHNS, CDR2 SASEGT. CDR3 size: 13 residues. CDR3 region: CASSRGQAYEQYF. The CDR3 coding sequence is TGTGCCAGCAGCCGTGGACAGGCCTACGAGCAGTACTTC.

At least ten counts were recorded for this clonotype. The CDR3 DNA reads TGTGCCAGCAGCTTAGGAGGTAGTGAGCAGTTCTTC. Its translation is CASSLGGSEQFF. The chain is built from TRBV7-2 and TRBJ2-1; D remains unclear. Germline CDR1 and CDR2: SGHTA and FQGNSA. This CDR3 has 12 residues. V was trimmed by 1 base and J by 9 bases, leaving 7 bases between them.

This clonotype has at least ten counts. The chain uses TRBV20-1 and TRBJ1-1; D is unresolved. CDR1 is DFQATT and CDR2 is SNEGSKA in the germline V gene (reference sequence). The CDR3 is made up of 13 amino acids. V lost 0 bases and J 0 bases, leaving 5 bases between the germline ends. Written as DNA, the CDR3 is TGCAGTGCTAGAGAACCCATGAACACTGAAGCTTTCTTT. This sequence encodes CSAREPMNTEAFF.

This clonotype has a single count. A clone one base away is much larger, so this may be a read error. V and J are TRBV12-3 or TRBV12-4 and TRBJ1-3; 9 bases match TRBD1. The CDR3 spans 15 residues. The CDR3 DNA reads as TGTGCCAGCAGTTTGGGGACAGGGTTTGGAAAGACCATATATTTT. Translating gives CASSLGTGFGKTIYF.

This clonotype was seen repeatedly, ten times or more. The chain joins TRBV7-2 to TRBJ1-6, with 7 bases identical to TRBD1. This CDR3 is 15 amino acids long. From germline, CDR1 is SGHTA and CDR2 FQGNSA. V dropped 7 bases and J dropped 10; count of bases not matched to a gene: 13. CDR3 bases: TGTGCCAGCACCCCGACAGCAGGGGGTGAATCACCCCTCCACTTT. Translation: CASTPTAGGESPLHF.

This chain links TRBV7-2 with TRBJ1-1, with 8 positions matching TRBD1. Germline lookup yields CDR1 SGHTA and CDR2 FQGNSA. Trimming removed 8 bases from V and 10 bases from J; junction bases left unmatched: 9. The CDR3 contains 12 residues. CDR3 in amino acids: CASGTGNLGAFF. Written as DNA, the CDR3 is TGTGCCAGCGGGACAGGAAATTTAGGAGCTTTCTTT.

This clonotype was counted at least ten times. The genes are TRBV7-6 and TRBJ1-5; D gene unclear. Trimming removed 1 base at V and 8 bases at J, with 9 bases between. Germline CDR1 reads SGHVS; CDR2 reads FNYEAQ. This CDR3 spans 13 amino acids. The CDR3 region is CASSLGLGKPQHF. The DNA of the CDR3 is TGTGCCAGCAGCTTAGGGCTAGGAAAGCCCCAGCATTTT.

The table lists this clonotype with a count of one. With a much larger clone just one base away, this may be a read error. This chain links TRBV20-1 with TRBJ2-1, with 9 bases fitting TRBD2. CDR3 length equals 15 residues. V gave up 4 bases and J gave up 7 bases; unmatched junction bases: 11. The germline V gene encodes CDR1 DFQATT and CDR2 SNEGSKA (reference sequence). CDR3 DNA sequence: TGCAGTGCTAAAACCGGGACTAGCAGGTTTAATGAGCAGTTCTTC. Translating gives CSAKTGTSRFNEQFF.

The sample holds one count of this clonotype. A much more abundant neighbour one base away suggests this may be a read error. The chain links TRBV20-1 to TRBJ1-5; the D is unclear. The CDR3 contains 15 residues. Germline V gene data show CDR1 as DFQATT and CDR2 as SNEGSKA (reference sequence). CDR3 region: CSAVQRASSDQPHHF. In DNA, the CDR3 is TGCAGTGCTGTGCAGCGAGCCTCCTCCGATCAGCCCCATCATTTT.

Ten or more counts support this clonotype. This rearrangement joins TRBV28 to TRBJ2-7; no firm D call. Germline values: CDR1 MDHEN, CDR2 SYDVKM. Trimming stripped 6 bases from V and 0 bases from J, with 9 bases between. The CDR3 totals 13 residues. CDR3 DNA: TGTGCCAGCAGCTGGGTCAGCTCCTACGAGCAGTACTTC. Translated, it gives CASSWVSSYEQYF.

Many counts were recorded for this clonotype. V gene TRBV20-1 combines with J gene TRBJ1-5; no clear D gene. Germline CDR1 is DFQATT and CDR2 is SNEGSKA (reference sequence). V was pared by 4 bases and J by 6 bases, with 10 bases between. The CDR3 has 12 residues. For the CDR3, the DNA is TGCAGTGCTACGGAGCAGCCTCAGCCCCAGCATTTT. It translates to CSATEQPQPQHF.

Comments on this clonotype: Compared with germline, one end of the junction differs, possibly owing to a read error. The V call is TRBV7-2, the J call TRBJ2-7; a weak D match, TRBD2 (6 bases). Germline V lookup: CDR1 SGHTA, CDR2 FQGNSA. The CDR3 is made up of 16 amino acids. CDR3 DNA sequence: TGCGCCAGCAGCCAAGACCGAGGCCGGGCCGGGGGCGAGCAGTACTTC. Residues: CASSQDRGRAGGEQYF.

This clonotype was counted at least ten times. The chain employs TRBV19 and TRBJ2-3; D may match TRBD1 or TRBD2 (5 bases each). The CDR3 is made up of 14 amino acids. The V gene's germline CDR1 is LNHDA and CDR2 SQIVND (reference sequence). Trimming cost V 4 bases and J 6 bases, with 14 bases left between them. The DNA for the CDR3 is TGTGCCAGTAGTACCCGGGACCGAGCGGATACGCAGTATTTT. This translates into CASSTRDRADTQYF.

Concerning this clonotype itself: A much larger clone sits a single nucleotide away, making a read error possible. The chain employs TRBV29-1 and TRBJ2-3; D gene uncertain. Germline CDR1 is SQVTM and CDR2 is ANQGSEA. The ends were cut back, 7 bases at V and 6 bases at J, with 14 bases in the middle. The CDR3 is 12 residues long. CDR3 amino acids: CSALIFDDTQYF. Here the CDR3 DNA reads TGCAGCGCCCTAATCTTCGATGATACGCAGTATTTT.

This clonotype was counted many times. This rearrangement joins TRBV2 to TRBJ2-7; 9 bases are shared with TRBD1. The germline CDR1 and CDR2 sequences are SNHLY and FYNNEI. The length of the CDR3 is 14 residues. V shed 8 bases, J shed 2 bases, and the junction held 7 bases outside the gene matches. The CDR3 is CASLTGGDPYEQYF. In DNA, the CDR3 is TGTGCCAGCCTCACAGGGGGCGATCCCTACGAGCAGTACTTC.

The gene calls are TRBV7-6 and TRBJ2-5; D ambiguous. Deletions cut 7 bases from V and 2 bases from J, with 11 bases between. Germline V CDR1 and CDR2: SGHVS, FNYEAQ. The CDR3 is made up of 13 amino acids. The CDR3 loop reads CASTRWVQETQYF. The CDR3 nucleotides are TGTGCCAGCACCCGCTGGGTACAAGAGACCCAGTACTTC.

A note on this clonotype: A read error may produce the germline difference seen at one junction end. V and J are TRBV27 and TRBJ1-2; TRBD1 might be the D (5 bases). The germline gives CDR1 MNHEY, CDR2 SMNVEV (reference sequence). CDR3 length equals 15 residues. CDR3 DNA sequence: TGTGCCAGCAGTTTTCGGGGTCGGCAGGGAGGCGGCTACGCCTTC. Translating it yields CASSFRGRQGGGYAF.

The chain joins TRBV28 to TRBJ1-3, with D perhaps TRBD1 (5 bases). Germline V gene data show CDR1 as MDHEN and CDR2 as SYDVKM. Trimming removed 7 bases at V and 0 bases at J, with 13 bases between. The CDR3 is 15 residues long. In DNA, the CDR3 is TGTGCCAGCATCGGCAGGGCATCCTCTGGAAACACCATATATTTT. Its translation is CASIGRASSGNTIYF.

To note about this clonotype: This may stem from a read error, because a much larger clone lies one nucleotide away. The chain has TRBV4-2 and TRBJ2-7; D remains unclear. This CDR3 contains 14 residues. Looked up from germline, CDR1 is LGHNA and CDR2 is YNFKEQ. V was clipped by 1 base and J by 4 bases, with 11 bases between them. CDR3 sequence: CASSQGDSKYEQYF. The CDR3 DNA is TGTGCCAGCAGCCAAGGAGATAGCAAGTACGAGCAGTACTTC.

This clonotype was counted a single time. Possible read error: a much larger clone is one base away. The chain recombines TRBV15 with TRBJ2-2, with unresolved D. Trimming removed 0 bases at V and 11 bases at J, with 13 bases between. Germline-derived CDR1 and CDR2 are LNHNV and YYDKDF (reference sequence). The CDR3 runs 14 residues. This CDR3 is CATSRDTPVIELFF. The CDR3 nucleotides read TGTGCCACCAGCAGAGATACACCCGTAATAGAGCTGTTTTTT.